These T cell receptor beta chains were read from a single sample in a study of shared clonotypes between healthy human individuals. Clones were sequenced by immunoSEQ multiplex PCR, and TCRdb holds only the in-frame ones, with some missing. The sample includes hundreds of thousands of clones, roughly 80% of them seen just once. Material for sequencing was PBMCs. The origin of the receptors is a woman in her thirties or forties in good health. Some clones in this sample may be carry-over from other donors' samples. CDR3s include the opening cysteine and the closing phenylalanine or tryptophan.

TRBV30,12,CAWSVASDMQYF
TRBV6-4,13,CASSSELGGELFF
TRBV27,12,CASSWNRREQYF
TRBV19,13,CASRVSPHTEAFF
TRBV6-4,16,CASSDSACGASYEQYF
TRBV12-2,14,CASRPDRAYQPQHF
TRBV7-2,16,CASSLGDSVNTGELFF
TRBV28,16,CASSFGTPPSSYEQYF
TRBV7-8,15,CASSLADSLPPEAFF
TRBV7-2,15,CASSLQSDATGELFF
TRBV5-1,16,CASSSDGTGGGNTIYF
TRBV15,14,CATSSPAGPGELFF
TRBV7-6,12,CASSAREGEQYF
TRBV9,14,CASSPAISSYEQYF
TRBV28,13,CASRWGGSETQYF
TRBV7-9,14,CASSLGGLSYEQYF
TRBV18,16,CASSPRGLAGTDTQYF
TRBV5-1,13,CASSLIGSNEQFF
TRBV28,15,CASSLKLKRNTEAFF
TRBV7-2,13,CASSEYRGRPQHF
TRBV7-2,15,CASSIVAGTYNEQFF
TRBV20-1,11,CSAIGYYGYTF
TRBV19,17,CASSPTRGWWGKNIQYF
TRBV27,14,CAGSTGGRVDTQYF
TRBV9,16,CASSVVGLAATDTQYF
TRBV9,14,CASSQGSGGYGYTF
TRBV10-2,13,CASRDRGSETQYF
TRBV4-2,13,CASSLLWDNEQFF
TRBV7-9,15,CASSFRGRGTDTQYF
TRBV7-2,15,CASSPQVLSGNTIYF
TRBV27,16,CASSPAQGRSGNTIYF
TRBV2,15,CASSGLAGRANEQFF
TRBV7-3,14,CASSSQGYTGELFF
TRBV7-2,16,CASSLVFVRAGNTQYF
TRBV7-2,14,CASSLLGFPNEQYF
TRBV6-5,13,CASSPDWYNEQFF
TRBV27,14,CASSLPDRNSPLHF
TRBV4-2,15,CASSQGVNSNQPQHF
TRBV27,15,CASSQGQGTHYEQYF
TRBV4-1,16,CASSQAVGAGENEQFF
TRBV5-5,16,CASSLVAGLRNQPQHF
TRBV5-1,13,CASSLSVGNTIYF
TRBV5-1,15,CASSQTSGSFDEQFF
TRBV9,15,CASSQAGRDQETQYF
TRBV7-2,13,CASARGAPNTIYF
TRBV7-2,13,CASSLAGSGGYTF
TRBV6-1,14,CASRTWREGTEAFF
TRBV29-1,14,CSGGGQGAGETQYF
TRBV7-9,15,CASSSGTEYNQPQHF
TRBV5-1,14,CASRQQTGTYGYTF
TRBV5-1,14,CASSSGGTESEQYF
TRBV9,15,CASSGGSGSGDEQYF